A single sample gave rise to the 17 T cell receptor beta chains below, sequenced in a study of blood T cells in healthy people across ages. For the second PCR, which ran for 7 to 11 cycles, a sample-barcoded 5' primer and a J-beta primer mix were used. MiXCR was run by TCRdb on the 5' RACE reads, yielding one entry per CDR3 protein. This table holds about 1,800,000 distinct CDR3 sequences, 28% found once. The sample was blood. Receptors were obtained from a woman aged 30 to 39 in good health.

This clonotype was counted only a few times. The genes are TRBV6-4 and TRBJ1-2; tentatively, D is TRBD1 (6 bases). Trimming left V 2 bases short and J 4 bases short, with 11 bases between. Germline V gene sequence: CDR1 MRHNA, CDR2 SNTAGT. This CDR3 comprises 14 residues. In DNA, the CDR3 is TGTGCCAGCAGTGACAATGGGGGCTCCTATGGCTACACCTTC. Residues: CASSDNGGSYGYTF.

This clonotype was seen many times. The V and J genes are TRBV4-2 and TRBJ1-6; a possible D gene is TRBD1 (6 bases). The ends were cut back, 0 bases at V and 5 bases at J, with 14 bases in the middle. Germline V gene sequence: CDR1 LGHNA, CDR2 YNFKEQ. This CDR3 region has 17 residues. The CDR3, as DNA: TGTGCCAGCAGCCAAGATATTCAGGGGCGAAATAATTCACCCCTCCACTTT. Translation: CASSQDIQGRNNSPLHF.

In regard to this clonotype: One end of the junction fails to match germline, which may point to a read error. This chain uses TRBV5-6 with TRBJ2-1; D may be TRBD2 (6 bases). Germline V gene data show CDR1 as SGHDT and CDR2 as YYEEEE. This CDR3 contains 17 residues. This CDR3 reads CASSVSGRLETHNGQFF. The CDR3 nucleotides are TGTGCCAGCAGCGTCAGTGGTAGACTAGAGACCCACAATGGGCAGTTCTTC.

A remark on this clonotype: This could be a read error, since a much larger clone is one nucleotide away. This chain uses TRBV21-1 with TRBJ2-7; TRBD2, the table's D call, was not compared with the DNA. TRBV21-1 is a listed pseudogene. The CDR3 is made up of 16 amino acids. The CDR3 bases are TGTGCCAGCAACGAATCCCTAGCGGGTCGTAACTACGAGCAGTACTTC. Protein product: CASNESLAGRNYEQYF.

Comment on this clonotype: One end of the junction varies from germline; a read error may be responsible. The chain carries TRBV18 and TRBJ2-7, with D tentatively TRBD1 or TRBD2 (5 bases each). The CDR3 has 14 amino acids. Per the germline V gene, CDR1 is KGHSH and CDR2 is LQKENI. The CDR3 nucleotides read TGTACCAGCTCACGGGAAGACAGTTCCTACGAGCAGTACTTC. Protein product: CTSSREDSSYEQYF. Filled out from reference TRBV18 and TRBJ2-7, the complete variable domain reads NAGVMQNPRHLVRRRGQEARLRCSPMKGHSHVYWYRQLPEEGLKFMVYLQKENIIDESGMPKERFSAEFPKEGPSILRIQQVVRGDSAAYFCTSSREDSSYEQYFGPGTRLTVT.

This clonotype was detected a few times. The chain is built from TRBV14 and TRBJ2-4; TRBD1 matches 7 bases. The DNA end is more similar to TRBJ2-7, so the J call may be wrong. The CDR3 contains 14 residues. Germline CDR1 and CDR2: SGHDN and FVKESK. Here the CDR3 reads CASSSGKGAGEQYF. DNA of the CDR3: TGTGCCAGCAGCTCGGGGAAGGGGGCAGGCGAGCAGTACTTC.

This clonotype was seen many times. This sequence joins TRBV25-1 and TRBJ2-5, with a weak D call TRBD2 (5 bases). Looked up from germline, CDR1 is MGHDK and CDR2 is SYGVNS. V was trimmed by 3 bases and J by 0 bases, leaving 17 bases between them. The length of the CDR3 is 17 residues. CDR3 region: CASSDKLRRKYQETQYF. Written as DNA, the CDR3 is TGTGCCAGCAGTGATAAGTTGCGGAGGAAGTACCAAGAGACCCAGTACTTC.

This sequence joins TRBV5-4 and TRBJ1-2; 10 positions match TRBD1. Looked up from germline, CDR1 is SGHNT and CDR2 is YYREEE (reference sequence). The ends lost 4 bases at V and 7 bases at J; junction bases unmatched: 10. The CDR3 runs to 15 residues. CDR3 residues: CASSMEVRDRGGYTF. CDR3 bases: TGTGCCAGCAGCATGGAAGTCCGGGACAGGGGTGGCTACACCTTC.

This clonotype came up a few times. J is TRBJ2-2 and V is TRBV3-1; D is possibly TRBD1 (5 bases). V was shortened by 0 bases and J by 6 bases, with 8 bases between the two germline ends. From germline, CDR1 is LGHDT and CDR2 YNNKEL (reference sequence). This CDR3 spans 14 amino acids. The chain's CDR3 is CASSQDTRAGELFF. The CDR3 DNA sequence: TGTGCCAGCAGCCAAGACACCAGGGCCGGGGAGCTGTTTTTT.

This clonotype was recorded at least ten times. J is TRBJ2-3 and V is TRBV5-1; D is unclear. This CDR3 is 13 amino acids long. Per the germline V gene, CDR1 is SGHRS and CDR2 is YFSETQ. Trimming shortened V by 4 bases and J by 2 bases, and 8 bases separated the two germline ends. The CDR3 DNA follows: TGCGCCAGCAGCCGCTCGTCCACAGATACGCAGTATTTT. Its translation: CASSRSSTDTQYF. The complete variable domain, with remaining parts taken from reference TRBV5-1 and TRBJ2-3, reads KAGVTQTPRYLIKTRGQQVTLSCSPISGHRSVSWYQQTPGQGLQFLFEYFSETQRNKGNFPGRFSGRQFSNSRSEMNVSTLELGDSALYLCASSRSSTDTQYFGPGTRLTVL.

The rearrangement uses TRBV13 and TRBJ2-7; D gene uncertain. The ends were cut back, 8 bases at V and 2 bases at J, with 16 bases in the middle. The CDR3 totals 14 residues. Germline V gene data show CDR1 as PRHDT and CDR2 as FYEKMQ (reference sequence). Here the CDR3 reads CASAKGRPTYEQYF. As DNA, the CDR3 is TGTGCCAGCGCAAAGGGCAGGCCCACCTACGAGCAGTACTTC.

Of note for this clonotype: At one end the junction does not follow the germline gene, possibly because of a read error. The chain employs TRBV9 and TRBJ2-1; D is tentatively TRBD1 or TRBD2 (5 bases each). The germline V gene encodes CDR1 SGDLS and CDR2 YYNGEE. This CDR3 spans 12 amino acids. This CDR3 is CASGGGYSEQFF. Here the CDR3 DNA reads TGTGCCAGCGGTGGGGGATACAGTGAGCAGTTCTTC.

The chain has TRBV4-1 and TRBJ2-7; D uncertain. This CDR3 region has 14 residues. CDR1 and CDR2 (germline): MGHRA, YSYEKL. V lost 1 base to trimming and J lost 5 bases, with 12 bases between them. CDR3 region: CASSQGQLGDEQYF. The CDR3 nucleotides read TGCGCCAGCAGCCAAGGGCAGCTCGGCGACGAGCAGTACTTC.

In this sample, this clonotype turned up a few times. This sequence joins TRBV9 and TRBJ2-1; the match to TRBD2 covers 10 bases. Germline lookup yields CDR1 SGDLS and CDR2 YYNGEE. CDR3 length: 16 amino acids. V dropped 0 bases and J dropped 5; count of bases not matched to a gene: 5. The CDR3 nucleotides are TGTGCCAGCAGCGTAGCTCTAGCGGGGGCCGACAATGAGCAGTTCTTC. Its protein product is CASSVALAGADNEQFF.

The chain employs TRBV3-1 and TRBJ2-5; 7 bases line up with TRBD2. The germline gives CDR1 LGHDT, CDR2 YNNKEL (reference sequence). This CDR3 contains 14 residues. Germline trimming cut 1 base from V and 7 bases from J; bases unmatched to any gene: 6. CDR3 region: CASSQAWTRATQYF. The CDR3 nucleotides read TGTGCCAGCAGCCAAGCGTGGACTAGGGCGACCCAGTACTTC.

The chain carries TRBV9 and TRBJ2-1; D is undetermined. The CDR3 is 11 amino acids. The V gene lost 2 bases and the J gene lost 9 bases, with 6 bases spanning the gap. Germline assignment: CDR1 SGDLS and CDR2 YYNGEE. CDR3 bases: TGTGCCAGCAGCGTGACGGCTGAGCAGTTCTTC. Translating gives CASSVTAEQFF.

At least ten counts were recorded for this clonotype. In nucleotides, the CDR3 is TGCAGCGTTGACACCACAGATACGCAGTATTTT. This encodes CSVDTTDTQYF. The V call is TRBV29-1, the J call TRBJ2-3, with D unclear. Germline CDR1 and CDR2: SQVTM and ANQGSEA. This CDR3 is 11 amino acids long. V lost 3 bases and J lost 2, with 3 bases in between.